A selection of T cell receptor beta chains follows, all from one sample in a study of blood T cell repertoires in COVID-19. Profiled with immunoSEQ multiplex PCR; TCRdb holds only in-frame clones, not every one. The data hold 88,000 or so clones, with around 89% observed a single time. Sequenced material: PBMCs or T cells enriched from blood (not recorded which). The receptors stem from a woman between 50 and 59 years old with acute COVID-19. Both conserved end residues are part of each CDR3. The D gene is left open where the match is weak. Some rows mark clone size as missing; the rest say once, few, many or name a class of expanded clone.

length: 16
D: TRBD1
V: TRBV19
J: TRBJ1-2
size: once
CDR3: CASSMKLGQGRGGYTF
DNA: TGTGCCAGTAGTATGAAGCTCGGACAGGGGAGAGGAGGCTACACCTTC

length: 13
D: NA
V: TRBV5-1
J: TRBJ2-2
size: NA
CDR3: CASSPGQTGELFF
DNA: TGCGCCAGCAGCCCCGGACAAACCGGGGAGCTGTTTTTT

length: 15
D: TRBD1
V: TRBV18
J: TRBJ1-2
size: NA
CDR3: CASSPKEGQSYGYTF
DNA: TGTGCCAGCTCACCGAAAGAGGGACAGAGCTATGGCTACACCTTC

length: 14
D: NA
V: TRBV18
J: TRBJ1-1
size: NA
CDR3: CASSPQGPGTEAFF
DNA: TGTGCCAGCTCGCCCCAGGGGCCAGGTACTGAAGCTTTCTTT

length: 14
D: NA
V: TRBV14
J: TRBJ2-6
size: NA
CDR3: CASSQESGANVLTF
DNA: TGTGCCAGCAGCCAGGAGTCTGGGGCCAACGTCCTGACTTTC

length: 14
D: NA
V: TRBV30
J: TRBJ1-1
size: NA
CDR3: CAWTRDDLDTEAFF
DNA: TGTGCCTGGACCCGGGATGATCTGGACACTGAAGCTTTCTTT

length: 14
D: NA
V: TRBV19
J: TRBJ2-1
size: once
CDR3: CASSSWTRVDEQFF
DNA: TGTGCCAGTAGTAGTTGGACACGGGTAGATGAGCAGTTCTTC

length: 15
D: TRBD1
V: TRBV30
J: TRBJ1-1
size: NA
CDR3: CAWSVRGQGETEAFF
DNA: TGTGCCTGGAGTGTAAGAGGACAGGGAGAAACTGAAGCTTTCTTT

length: 16
D: TRBD2
V: TRBV5-1
J: TRBJ2-3
size: NA
CDR3: CASSLGLAGGADTQYF
DNA: TGCGCCAGCAGCTTGGGACTAGCGGGAGGTGCAGATACGCAGTATTTT

length: 14
D: NA
V: TRBV6-2/TRBV6-3
J: TRBJ2-2
size: NA
CDR3: CASSFAVTVGELFF
DNA: TGTGCCAGCAGTTTCGCGGTGACTGTCGGGGAGCTGTTTTTT

length: 17
D: TRBD2
V: TRBV20-1
J: TRBJ2-7
size: NA
CDR3: CSASRGRALGLAGLHHF
DNA: TGCAGTGCTAGTCGCGGCAGGGCCTTGGGACTAGCGGGACTGCACCACTTC

length: 14
D: TRBD1
V: TRBV30
J: TRBJ1-1
size: few
CDR3: CAWSPPTGVTEAFF
DNA: TGTGCCTGGAGTCCACCGACAGGGGTTACTGAAGCTTTCTTT

length: 17
D: TRBD1
V: TRBV4-1
J: TRBJ2-7
size: few
CDR3: CASSHPPGTGDSYEQYF
DNA: TGCGCCAGCAGCCATCCCCCCGGGACAGGAGACTCCTACGAGCAGTACTTC

length: 17
D: NA
V: TRBV21-1
J: TRBJ1-1
size: NA
CDR3: CASSKGAGAGGHTEAFF
DNA: TGTGCCAGCAGCAAAGGCGCAGGGGCGGGGGGTCACACTGAAGCTTTCTTT

length: 16
D: TRBD1
V: TRBV14
J: TRBJ2-6
size: NA
CDR3: CASTSYRGSGANVLTF
DNA: TGTGCCAGCACTTCCTACAGGGGCTCTGGGGCCAACGTCCTGACTTTC

length: 15
D: TRBD2
V: TRBV2
J: TRBJ2-3
size: NA
CDR3: CASSVTRGGTDTQYF
DNA: TGTGCCAGCAGTGTAACGCGGGGGGGCACAGATACGCAGTATTTT

length: 14
D: NA
V: TRBV13
J: TRBJ2-2
size: NA
CDR3: CASSLTGNTGELFF
DNA: TGTGCCAGCAGCTTAACAGGGAACACCGGGGAGCTGTTTTTT

length: 18
D: TRBD2
V: TRBV3-1/TRBV3-2
J: TRBJ2-2
size: NA
CDR3: CASSHPGTSGRRTGELFF
DNA: TGTGCCAGCAGCCATCCGGGGACTAGCGGGAGGAGGACCGGGGAGCTGTTTTTT

length: 14
D: TRBD2
V: TRBV6-1
J: TRBJ2-1
size: NA
CDR3: CASSEGGSLYEQFF
DNA: TGTGCCAGCAGTGAAGGCGGGAGTCTTTATGAGCAGTTCTTC

length: 17
D: NA
V: TRBV7-6
J: TRBJ1-3
size: NA
CDR3: CASSLALGGAAGNTIYF
DNA: TGTGCCAGCAGCTTAGCTTTGGGGGGAGCGGCTGGAAACACCATATATTTT

length: 14
D: NA
V: TRBV2
J: TRBJ2-7
size: NA
CDR3: CASRDSVVSYEQYF
DNA: TGTGCCAGCAGAGACAGCGTAGTCTCCTACGAGCAGTACTTC

length: 14
D: NA
V: TRBV4-3
J: TRBJ2-7
size: NA
CDR3: CASSPNQGTYEQYF
DNA: TGCGCCAGCAGCCCAAATCAGGGAACCTACGAGCAGTACTTC

length: 14
D: TRBD1
V: TRBV6-5
J: TRBJ1-2
size: NA
CDR3: CASSYAGTAYGYTF
DNA: TGTGCCAGCAGTTACGCCGGGACAGCCTATGGCTACACCTTC

length: 12
D: NA
V: TRBV5-1
J: TRBJ1-2
size: NA
CDR3: CASSQDSYGYTF
DNA: TGCGCCAGCAGCCAGGACAGTTATGGCTACACCTTC

length: 16
D: NA
V: TRBV24-1
J: TRBJ2-5
size: NA
CDR3: CATSDPRTEHQETQYF
DNA: TGTGCCACCAGTGATCCTCGGACAGAGCACCAAGAGACCCAGTACTTC

length: 13
D: NA
V: TRBV6-6
J: TRBJ1-4
size: NA
CDR3: CAAAPGINEKLFF
DNA: TGTGCAGCAGCGCCCGGAATTAATGAAAAACTGTTTTTT

length: 11
D: NA
V: TRBV20-1
J: TRBJ1-2
size: NA
CDR3: CSASGTSGYTF
DNA: TGCAGTGCGAGCGGGACTTCTGGCTACACCTTC

length: 14
D: TRBD1
V: TRBV25-1
J: TRBJ1-2
size: NA
CDR3: CASSEPGQGYGYTF
DNA: TGTGCCAGCAGTGAACCGGGACAGGGCTATGGCTACACCTTC

length: 13
D: NA
V: TRBV28
J: TRBJ1-4
size: NA
CDR3: CASSTRPGRKLFF
DNA: TGTGCCAGCAGTACCCGGCCCGGGAGAAAACTGTTTTTT

length: 16
D: TRBD1
V: TRBV4-3
J: TRBJ1-2
size: NA
CDR3: CASSRTGTGAYYGYTF
DNA: TGCGCCAGCAGCCGCACCGGGACAGGGGCATACTATGGCTACACCTTC

length: 15
D: NA
V: TRBV7-9
J: TRBJ2-7
size: NA
CDR3: CASSPRGSKTYEQYF
DNA: TGTGCCAGCAGCCCCAGGGGCTCGAAGACCTACGAGCAGTACTTC

length: 16
D: TRBD2
V: TRBV19
J: TRBJ2-3
size: once
CDR3: CASSAHTSGVTDTQYF
DNA: TGTGCCAGTAGTGCTCATACTAGCGGAGTCACAGATACGCAGTATTTT

length: 18
D: TRBD2
V: TRBV9
J: TRBJ2-2
size: NA
CDR3: CASSVVLAGGPDTGELFF
DNA: TGTGCCAGCAGCGTAGTACTAGCGGGAGGGCCGGACACCGGGGAGCTGTTTTTT

length: 12
D: NA
V: TRBV30
J: TRBJ1-1
size: NA
CDR3: CAWSKGSTEAFF
DNA: TGTGCCTGGAGTAAAGGGAGCACTGAAGCTTTCTTT

length: 15
D: NA
V: TRBV7-2
J: TRBJ1-5
size: NA
CDR3: CASSLGRQINQPQHF
DNA: TGTGCCAGCAGCTTAGGAAGACAGATCAATCAGCCCCAGCATTTT

length: 15
D: NA
V: TRBV7-9
J: TRBJ1-1
size: NA
CDR3: CASSTPGGDNVEAFF
DNA: TGTGCCAGCAGCACCCCCGGGGGGGACAACGTTGAAGCTTTCTTT

length: 15
D: TRBD1
V: TRBV27
J: TRBJ1-4
size: NA
CDR3: CASSSFRDRGEKLFF
DNA: TGTGCCAGCAGTTCCTTCCGGGACAGGGGTGAAAAACTGTTTTTT

length: 14
D: TRBD1
V: TRBV6-5
J: TRBJ1-2
size: once
CDR3: CASSLDRANYGYTF
DNA: TGTGCCAGCAGTTTGGACAGGGCCAACTATGGCTACACCTTC

length: 15
D: NA
V: TRBV7-7
J: TRBJ2-5
size: NA
CDR3: CASSFEIGGQETQYF
DNA: TGTGCCAGCAGCTTCGAAATAGGGGGCCAAGAGACCCAGTACTTC

length: 14
D: NA
V: TRBV4-2
J: TRBJ1-4
size: NA
CDR3: CASSQVDPREKLFF
DNA: TGTGCCAGCAGCCAAGTCGACCCCAGGGAAAAACTGTTTTTT

length: 13
D: NA
V: TRBV2
J: TRBJ2-1
size: NA
CDR3: CASSEIRGMEQFF
DNA: TGTGCCAGCAGTGAAATCCGGGGGATGGAGCAGTTCTTC

length: 18
D: NA
V: TRBV6-2/TRBV6-3
J: TRBJ1-1
size: NA
CDR3: CASSYSFSFGPANTEAFF
DNA: TGTGCCAGCAGTTACTCGTTTTCTTTTGGGCCGGCGAACACTGAAGCTTTCTTT

length: 15
D: TRBD2
V: TRBV7-2
J: TRBJ2-1
size: NA
CDR3: CASSSVAGGYNEQFF
DNA: TGTGCCAGCAGCTCCGTAGCGGGAGGGTACAATGAGCAGTTCTTC

length: 12
D: NA
V: TRBV24-1
J: TRBJ1-1
size: NA
CDR3: CATSVQSGEAFF
DNA: TGTGCCACCAGTGTCCAGTCGGGGGAAGCTTTCTTT

length: 16
D: NA
V: TRBV29-1
J: TRBJ2-1
size: once
CDR3: CSVQVERGNSYNEQFF
DNA: TGCAGCGTCCAGGTGGAGAGGGGGAACTCCTACAATGAGCAGTTCTTC

length: 13
D: TRBD2
V: TRBV15
J: TRBJ2-1
size: NA
CDR3: CATSRMGGNEQFF
DNA: TGTGCCACCAGCAGGATGGGGGGGAATGAGCAGTTCTTC

length: 16
D: TRBD2
V: TRBV10-3
J: TRBJ2-3
size: NA
CDR3: CAISASGSRDTDTQYF
DNA: TGTGCCATCAGTGCTAGCGGGAGCCGGGACACAGATACGCAGTATTTT

length: 15
D: NA
V: TRBV19
J: TRBJ1-1
size: NA
CDR3: CASSNFGTGNTEAFF
DNA: TGTGCCAGTAGTAACTTTGGCACGGGGAACACTGAAGCTTTCTTT

length: 15
D: NA
V: TRBV18
J: TRBJ2-1
size: few
CDR3: CASSLDLVGYNEQFF
DNA: TGTGCCAGCTCGCTCGACTTAGTCGGGTACAATGAGCAGTTCTTC

length: 13
D: NA
V: TRBV10-3
J: TRBJ1-1
size: NA
CDR3: CAISQAQDTEAFF
DNA: TGTGCCATCAGCCAGGCGCAGGACACTGAAGCTTTCTTT

length: 13
D: TRBD1
V: TRBV5-1
J: TRBJ2-1
size: NA
CDR3: CASSRTGGNEQFF
DNA: TGCGCCAGCAGCCGCACAGGGGGGAATGAGCAGTTCTTC

length: 11
D: NA
V: TRBV25-1
J: TRBJ1-2
size: NA
CDR3: CASSEQLFYTF
DNA: TGTGCCAGCAGTGAACAACTCTTTTACACCTTC

length: 16
D: NA
V: TRBV5-6
J: TRBJ1-4
size: NA
CDR3: CASSPPDSPTNEKLFF
DNA: TGTGCCAGCAGCCCACCCGATAGCCCAACTAATGAAAAACTGTTTTTT

length: 15
D: NA
V: TRBV6-5
J: TRBJ2-5
size: NA
CDR3: CASSYSGEAPSTQYF
DNA: TGTGCCAGCAGTTACTCAGGGGAGGCCCCCTCGACCCAGTACTTC

length: 15
D: TRBD1
V: TRBV19
J: TRBJ2-1
size: NA
CDR3: CASSMGQGNYNEQFF
DNA: TGTGCCAGTAGTATGGGACAGGGTAACTACAATGAGCAGTTCTTC

length: 14
D: TRBD1
V: TRBV30
J: TRBJ1-5
size: NA
CDR3: CACSRGDRNQPQHF
DNA: TGTGCCTGTTCTAGGGGGGACAGGAATCAGCCCCAGCATTTT

length: 15
D: NA
V: TRBV2
J: TRBJ2-7
size: once
CDR3: CASSAQGLTAYEQYF
DNA: TGTGCCAGCAGTGCTCAGGGGTTAACGGCCTACGAGCAGTACTTC

length: 13
D: NA
V: TRBV27
J: TRBJ1-6
size: medium-sized
CDR3: CASRIGGQSPLHF
DNA: TGTGCCAGCAGAATCGGGGGGCAGTCACCCCTCCACTTT

length: 14
D: NA
V: TRBV7-9
J: TRBJ2-5
size: NA
CDR3: CASEKRRGQETQYF
DNA: TGTGCCAGCGAGAAACGAAGGGGCCAGGAGACCCAGTACTTC